The entry below gives a single TCR beta chain sequence along with its context. This sample was taken from a study of blood T cells in healthy people across ages. Through a sample-barcoded 5' primer and a J-beta primer mix, a second PCR was run for roughly 6 to 12 cycles. TCRdb re-derived calls from the 5' RACE reads in MiXCR, one entry per CDR3 protein. Seen here are about 560,000 distinct CDR3 sequences, about 29% observed once, and the top ten hold approximately 3.7%. CDR1 is LNHNV and CDR2 is YYDKDF in the germline V gene (reference sequence). The length of the CDR3 is 15 residues. Deletions cut 1 base from V and 8 bases from J, with 12 bases between. A further study also used this sample, focusing on T cells of mothers and their children.

The receptor was derived from a boy younger than 10 in good health. The specimen sequenced was blood. V and J are TRBV15 and TRBJ1-6; D is unresolved. The CDR3 DNA follows: TGTGCCACCAGCAGAGGGACGGGGTGGGATTCACCCCTCCACTTT. Its protein is CATSRGTGWDSPLHF.